A single sample gave rise to the 23 T cell receptor beta chains below, sequenced in a study of T-cell reconstitution after alpha-beta-depleted transplantation in children (TCRdb year 2016). Libraries came from PCR. The instrument was an Illumina HiSeq 2500. TCR library preparation used molecular barcoding, with unique molecular identifiers applied to normalize quantification of the TCRbeta repertoire. TCRdb redid the processing of the public reads, applying fastp at Q25 and MiXCR, and retained in-frame beta chains. Under each unique CDR3 protein, matching rows form one entry showing the most common genes and DNA. For this sample there are a few hundred thousand distinct CDR3 sequences; approximately 10% appear just once. The leading ten clones occupy around 22% of the sample. What this sample's treatment or condition label stands for: allogeneic hematopoietic cell transplantation with graft depleted of TCRalphabeta T cells and CD19 B cells.

The specimen was peripheral blood, collected 180 days after TCRalphabeta/CD19-depleted stem cell transplant. These receptors originate from a male patient between 2 and 15 years old who had a stem cell transplant for chronic granulomatous disease, so the T cells may come from the graft donor.

At least ten counts were recorded for this clonotype. The V gene is TRBV10-3, the J gene TRBJ2-3; 12 bases align to TRBD2. The trim removed 2 bases at V and 4 bases at J, leaving 4 bases unmatched. The CDR3 spans 16 residues. The V gene's germline CDR1 is ENHRY and CDR2 SYGVKD. Here the CDR3 reads CAISEASGGGPDTQYF. CDR3 in DNA: TGTGCCATCAGTGAGGCTAGCGGGGGGGGGCCAGATACGCAGTATTTT.

This clonotype appeared many times. V is TRBV6-5 and J is TRBJ2-2; D tentatively reads TRBD1 or TRBD2 (5 bases each). The germline V gene encodes CDR1 MNHEY and CDR2 SVGAGI. CDR3 size: 17 residues. V gave up 6 bases and J gave up 0 bases, with 17 bases separating them. The CDR3 reads CASSKGTVNANTGELFF. The CDR3 DNA reads as TGTGCCAGCAGCAAAGGGACCGTCAACGCGAACACCGGGGAGCTGTTTTTT.

This clonotype has ten or more counts. The gene calls are TRBV6-5 and TRBJ2-7; no definite D call. The CDR3 length is 13 residues. Trimming took 2 bases from V and 2 from J, leaving 7 bases between them. Germline assignment: CDR1 MNHEY and CDR2 SVGAGI. In DNA, the CDR3 is TGTGCCAGCAGTTACGGACCTACCTACGAGCAGTACTTC. This encodes CASSYGPTYEQYF.

Many counts were recorded for this clonotype. The chain recombines TRBV20-1 with TRBJ2-1, with 9 bases identical to TRBD2. With 5 bases clipped from V and 2 bases from J, the junction kept 10 bases outside the gene matches. This CDR3 has 16 amino acids. Germline V gene data show CDR1 as DFQATT and CDR2 as SNEGSKA (reference sequence). CDR3 residues: CSARSGLARPYNEQFF. The CDR3 DNA follows: TGCAGTGCTCGATCAGGACTAGCGAGGCCCTACAATGAGCAGTTCTTC.

This clonotype was detected ten times or more. V gene TRBV12-3 or TRBV12-4 combines with J gene TRBJ2-3; 11 nucleotides align to TRBD2. After removal of 4 bases from V and 10 bases from J, the junction contained 7 bases not matched to a gene. The CDR3 has 14 amino acids. CDR3 coding DNA: TGTGCCAGCAGTTATAGCGGGGGGGCACTTCCGCAGTATTTT. Protein product: CASSYSGGALPQYF.

In its sample, this clonotype was seen many times. The rearrangement uses TRBV9 and TRBJ2-1; no definite D call. Trimming removed 0 bases from V and 9 bases from J, with 4 bases in between. CDR1 and CDR2 (germline): SGDLS, YYNGEE. The CDR3 consists of 11 residues. CDR3 DNA sequence: TGTGCCAGCAGCGTAGGGGGTGAGCAGTTCTTC. Translation: CASSVGGEQFF.

In this sample, this clonotype turned up many times. This chain connects TRBV10-3 to TRBJ2-3; 7 positions match TRBD1. Germline V gene data show CDR1 as ENHRY and CDR2 as SYGVKD. V shed 10 bases, J shed 3 bases, and the junction held 7 bases outside the gene matches. The CDR3 is made up of 13 amino acids. CDR3 nucleotides: TGTGCCACCAAGGGGGCTGGGACAGATACGCAGTATTTT. Translation: CATKGAGTDTQYF.

This clonotype was seen ten or more times. The chain uses TRBV7-2 and TRBJ2-4; 10 nucleotides align to TRBD2. The CDR3 has 14 residues. Trimming removed 5 bases from V and 4 bases from J; junction bases left unmatched: 2. The germline V gene has CDR1 SGHTA and CDR2 FQGNSA. CDR3 DNA: TGTGCCAGCAGCATTAGCGGGAGGAAAAACATTCAGTACTTC. Translated, it gives CASSISGRKNIQYF.

In this sample, this clonotype turned up many times. V and J are TRBV6-2 or TRBV6-3 and TRBJ2-1; D is perhaps TRBD2 (5 bases). The CDR3 length is 13 residues. Germline lookup yields CDR1 MNHEY and CDR2 SVGEGT. Trimming pared 6 bases from V and 4 bases from J, leaving 10 bases between. The chain's CDR3 is CASSWRGYNEQFF. In nucleotides, the CDR3 is TGTGCCAGCAGCTGGAGAGGGTACAATGAGCAGTTCTTC.

This clonotype was counted at least ten times. This chain links TRBV15 with TRBJ2-7; D gene unclear. V was cut by 0 bases and J by 5 bases, with 11 bases left in between. The V gene's germline CDR1 is LNHNV and CDR2 YYDKDF (reference sequence). CDR3 size: 14 residues. The CDR3 spells CATSRDWLPDEQYF. CDR3 DNA: TGTGCCACCAGCAGAGACTGGTTACCTGACGAGCAGTACTTC.

This clonotype was recorded at least ten times. The rearrangement joins TRBV29-1 to TRBJ2-2; D perhaps matches TRBD1 (5 bases). This CDR3 spans 14 amino acids. V dropped 1 base and J dropped 0 bases, with 6 bases sitting between them. CDR1 and CDR2 (germline): SQVTM, ANQGSEA. The DNA for the CDR3 is TGCAGCGTTGAAGCCAGGGCGAACACCGGGGAGCTGTTTTTT. This encodes CSVEARANTGELFF.

This clonotype was counted many times. The V and J genes are TRBV12-3 or TRBV12-4 and TRBJ1-3; no reliable D call. CDR3 length: 15 amino acids. V gave up 1 base and J gave up 0 bases, with 7 bases separating them. CDR3 DNA: TGTGCCAGCAGTTTAGGCTTGAACTCTGGAAACACCATATATTTT. Translation: CASSLGLNSGNTIYF.

This clonotype was detected many times. The V call is TRBV19, the J call TRBJ1-5; tentative D call: TRBD1 (5 bases). Trimming took off 5 bases at V and 7 bases at J, with 12 bases between the two ends. This CDR3 is built from 13 residues. Germline-derived CDR1 and CDR2 are LNHDA and SQIVND (reference sequence). The CDR3 reads CASSQRSGQPQHF. The CDR3 nucleotides read TGTGCCAGTAGTCAAAGATCAGGGCAGCCCCAGCATTTT.

This clonotype has ten or more counts. The CDR3 loop is CASIGGQGAYGYTF. The CDR3 DNA reads TGTGCCAGCATAGGGGGACAGGGGGCATATGGCTACACCTTC. This sequence joins TRBV7-9 and TRBJ1-2; TRBD1 matches at 12 bases. Looked up from germline, CDR1 is SEHNR and CDR2 is FQNEAQ (reference sequence). This CDR3 has 14 residues. The trim removed 7 bases at V and 5 bases at J, leaving 5 bases unmatched.

In its sample, this clonotype was seen many times. This rearrangement joins TRBV7-6 to TRBJ2-7; TRBD1 agrees at 7 bases. This CDR3 has 16 amino acids. CDR1 is SGHVS, CDR2 FNYEAQ, per germline. V was pared by 5 bases and J by 4 bases, with 14 bases of the junction left unmatched. The DNA of the CDR3 is TGTGCCAGCAGCCCCTTCCTACAGGGGCAAGGTTACGAGCAGTACTTC. Protein: CASSPFLQGQGYEQYF.

The table lists this clonotype with a few counts. This chain joins TRBV27 and TRBJ2-1, with D maybe TRBD2 (6 bases). This CDR3 has 18 amino acids. Trimming cost V 2 bases and J 3 bases, with 20 bases left between them. The germline gives CDR1 MNHEY, CDR2 SMNVEV (reference sequence). CDR3 coding DNA: TGTGCCAGCAGTTTAGCCTTTCCCGGGACTTCCTTCTACAATGAGCAGTTCTTC. Translated, it gives CASSLAFPGTSFYNEQFF.

This clonotype occurred many times. J is TRBJ2-7 and V is TRBV28, with TRBD1 identical over 7 bases. The germline V gene has CDR1 MDHEN and CDR2 SYDVKM. The CDR3 has 11 amino acids. Trimming removed 6 bases from V and 7 bases from J; junction bases left unmatched: 3. CDR3 loop: CASRLRGEQYF. CDR3 in DNA: TGTGCCAGCAGGCTCAGGGGGGAGCAGTACTTC. Full variable domain (remainder filled in from reference TRBV28 and TRBJ2-7): DVKVTQSSRYLVKRTGEKVFLECVQDMDHENMFWYRQDPGLGLRLIYFSYDVKMKEKGDIPEGYSVSREKKERFSLILESASTNQTSMYLCASRLRGEQYFGPGTRLTVT.

Ten or more counts support this clonotype. The chain links TRBV7-6 to TRBJ2-5; TRBD2 agrees at 11 bases. V lost 1 base, J lost 1 base, and 5 bases stayed unmatched. Germline V lookup: CDR1 SGHVS, CDR2 FNYEAQ. This CDR3 has 17 amino acids. CDR3 sequence reads: CASSLDLAGGPQETQYF. CDR3 coding DNA: TGTGCCAGCAGCTTAGACCTAGCGGGAGGCCCCCAAGAGACCCAGTACTTC.

In this sample, this clonotype turned up many times. This chain joins TRBV20-1 and TRBJ2-1, with 9 nucleotides matching TRBD2. Looked up from germline, CDR1 is DFQATT and CDR2 is SNEGSKA (reference sequence). V lost 6 bases and J lost 6; bases outside the gene matches: 15. The CDR3 is 16 residues long. CDR3 region: CSAPTIAGGPPNEQFF. The CDR3 DNA is TGCAGTGCACCAACTATTGCGGGAGGGCCCCCCAATGAGCAGTTCTTC.

Many counts were recorded for this clonotype. V gene TRBV24-1 combines with J gene TRBJ2-5, with 7 bases identical to TRBD1. CDR3 size: 16 residues. V trimming: 4 bases; J trimming: 1 base; junction bases outside the gene matches: 8. From germline, CDR1 is KGHDR and CDR2 SFDVKD. CDR3 loop: CATSELPRGIQETQYF. CDR3 in DNA: TGTGCCACCAGTGAACTACCCAGGGGGATCCAAGAGACCCAGTACTTC.

The V call is TRBV4-3, the J call TRBJ2-7; the match to TRBD1 covers 9 bases. Germline V gene sequence: CDR1 LGHNA, CDR2 YSLEER. The CDR3 is 18 amino acids. J lost 2 bases, V lost 1 base, and 12 bases had no gene match. The CDR3 loop is CASSQGRVGQGTTYEQYF. CDR3 bases: TGCGCCAGCAGCCAAGGGCGGGTGGGACAGGGAACGACCTACGAGCAGTACTTC.

This clonotype was recorded many times. The chain's CDR3 is CAISESGRGNQPQHF. DNA of the CDR3: TGTGCCATCAGTGAGTCAGGGCGGGGAAATCAGCCCCAGCATTTT. This chain connects TRBV10-3 to TRBJ1-5; D is unresolved. The V gene lost 0 bases and the J gene lost 4 bases, with 10 bases spanning the gap. CDR1 is ENHRY and CDR2 is SYGVKD in the germline V gene. The CDR3 length is 15 residues.

Note on this clonotype: One base away lies a much larger clone, so this may be a sequencing read error. The gene calls are TRBV15 and TRBJ1-1; no clear D. The germline V and J ends were trimmed by 8 bases and 1 base, with 17 bases remaining between them. From germline, CDR1 is LNHNV and CDR2 YYDKDF (reference sequence). The CDR3 extends over 15 amino acids. This chain's CDR3 is CATSPETGSNTEAFF. DNA of the CDR3: TGTGCCACCTCCCCTGAGACCGGGTCGAACACTGAAGCTTTCTTT.